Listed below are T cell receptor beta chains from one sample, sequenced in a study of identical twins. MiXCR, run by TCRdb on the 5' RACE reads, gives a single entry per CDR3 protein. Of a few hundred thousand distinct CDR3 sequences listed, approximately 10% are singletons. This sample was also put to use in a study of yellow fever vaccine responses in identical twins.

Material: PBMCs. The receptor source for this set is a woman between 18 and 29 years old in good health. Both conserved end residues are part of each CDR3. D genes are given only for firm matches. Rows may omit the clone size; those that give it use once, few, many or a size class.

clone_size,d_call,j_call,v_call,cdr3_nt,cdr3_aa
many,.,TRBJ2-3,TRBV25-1,TGTGCCAGCCTCGGAGATACGCAGTATTTT,CASLGDTQYF
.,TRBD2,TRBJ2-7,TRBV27,TGTGCCAGCATTCCCGCAGGCGGGGGGGCCCCCTACGAGCAGTACTTC,CASIPAGGGAPYEQYF
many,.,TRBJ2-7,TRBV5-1,TGCGCCAGCGGAACGGACGGGGCTCGTGAGCAGTACTTC,CASGTDGAREQYF
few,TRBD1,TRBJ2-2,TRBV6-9,TGTGCCAGCAGTTATGACAGGGAGAGTGACACCGGGGAGCTGTTTTTT,CASSYDRESDTGELFF
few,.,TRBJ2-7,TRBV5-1,TGCGCCAGCACCAGGGGAGCCTCCTACGAGCAGTACTTC,CASTRGASYEQYF
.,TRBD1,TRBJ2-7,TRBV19,TGTGCCAGTAGTATAGTCCCACCTGCGACAGGGGGCTACGAGCAGTACTTC,CASSIVPPATGGYEQYF
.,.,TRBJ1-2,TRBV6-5,TGTGCCAGCAGTTACCAGGGAGGGAATGGCTACACCTTC,CASSYQGGNGYTF
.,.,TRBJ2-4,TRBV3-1,TGTGCCAGCAGCCAAGATAGTGACGGGAGCAAAAACATTCAGTACTTC,CASSQDSDGSKNIQYF
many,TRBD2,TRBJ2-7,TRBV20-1,TGCAGTGCCACTTTAGGGACTAGTTCCTACGAGCAGTACTTC,CSATLGTSSYEQYF
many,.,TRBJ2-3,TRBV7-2,TGTGCCAGCAGGTTCCTCGTTGGAGATACGCAGTATTTT,CASRFLVGDTQYF
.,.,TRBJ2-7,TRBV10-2,TGCGCCAGCAGTAAACAGTGGAACCAGTACTTC,CASSKQWNQYF
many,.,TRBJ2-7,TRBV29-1,TGCAGCGTGATACCAAAAGGGAGCTACGAGCAGTACTTC,CSVIPKGSYEQYF
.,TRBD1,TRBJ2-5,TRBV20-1,TGCAGTGCTAGCGGGACAGAAGAGACCCAGTACTTC,CSASGTEETQYF
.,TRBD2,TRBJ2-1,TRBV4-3,TGCGCCAGCAGCCAACAACTAGCGGGAGGAATTGATGAGCAGTTCTTC,CASSQQLAGGIDEQFF
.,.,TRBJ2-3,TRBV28,TGTGCCACCCATATCCCCGGGGGGCGAACAGATACGCAGTATTTT,CATHIPGGRTDTQYF
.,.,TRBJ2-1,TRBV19,TGTGCCAGTAGTATAGACGGGGGCCCCGGCTTGGAGCAGTTCTTC,CASSIDGGPGLEQFF
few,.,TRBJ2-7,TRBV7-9,TGTGCCAGCAGCGCGGGACAGATAAGCTACGAGCAGTACTTC,CASSAGQISYEQYF
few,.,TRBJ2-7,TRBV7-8,TGTGCCAGCAGCCCAGGGACGGCCGGCTCCTACGAGCAGTACTTC,CASSPGTAGSYEQYF
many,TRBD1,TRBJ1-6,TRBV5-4,TGTGCCAGCAGCCCACAGGGGGAGTCCTATAATTCACCCCTCCACTTT,CASSPQGESYNSPLHF
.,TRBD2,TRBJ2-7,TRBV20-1,TGCAGTGCTAGAGAAGAAACTAGCGTCTCCTACGAGCAGTACTTC,CSAREETSVSYEQYF
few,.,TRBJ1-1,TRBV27,TGTGCCAGCAGTTTATCTAGGCTGGGGAACACTGAAGCTTTCTTT,CASSLSRLGNTEAFF
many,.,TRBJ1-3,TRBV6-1,TGTGCCAGCAGTCCACAGGTATCTGGAAACACCATATATTTT,CASSPQVSGNTIYF